The clone carrying this T cell receptor beta chain was seen a handful of times. Its target is not known. A read error is possible here, since a much larger clone lies one base away. MiXCR, run by TCRdb on the PCR reads, gives a single entry per CDR3 protein. The sample lists more than 300,000 distinct CDR3 sequences, over 20% seen once, with 0.81% in the top ten. The data derive from a study of molecular identifiers for immune sequencing clone quantification. Study summary: Replicates involved a five-way split of RNA from roughly 21,000 or 96,000 naive CD8 cells, with sequencing of four.

Whole-study findings and limits: The share of molecules held by clones above 20 RNA copies was over 97% in effector cells and under 1% in naive cells.

Naive CD8 T cell sorting was performed on the CD8+CD4-CCR7+CD45RA+ phenotype. Germline CDR1 reads MDHEN; CDR2 reads SYDVKM. V was shortened by 5 bases and J by 0 bases, with 13 bases between the two germline ends. The CDR3 is 15 amino acids. This clonotype originated in a human donor in good health. Some libraries in this study had Jurkat cell RNA spiked in. The sample consisted of naive CD8+ T cells from blood, with Jurkat cell RNA spiked in. The subset is: FACS-sorted CD8+CD4-CCR7+CD45RA+ naive T cells. The chain couples TRBV28 to TRBJ1-1; tentative D call: TRBD1 (5 bases). Written as DNA, the CDR3 is TGTGCCAGCAGTCCACACGGGGGGGTGAACACTGAAGCTTTCTTT. Amino acids: CASSPHGGVNTEAFF.